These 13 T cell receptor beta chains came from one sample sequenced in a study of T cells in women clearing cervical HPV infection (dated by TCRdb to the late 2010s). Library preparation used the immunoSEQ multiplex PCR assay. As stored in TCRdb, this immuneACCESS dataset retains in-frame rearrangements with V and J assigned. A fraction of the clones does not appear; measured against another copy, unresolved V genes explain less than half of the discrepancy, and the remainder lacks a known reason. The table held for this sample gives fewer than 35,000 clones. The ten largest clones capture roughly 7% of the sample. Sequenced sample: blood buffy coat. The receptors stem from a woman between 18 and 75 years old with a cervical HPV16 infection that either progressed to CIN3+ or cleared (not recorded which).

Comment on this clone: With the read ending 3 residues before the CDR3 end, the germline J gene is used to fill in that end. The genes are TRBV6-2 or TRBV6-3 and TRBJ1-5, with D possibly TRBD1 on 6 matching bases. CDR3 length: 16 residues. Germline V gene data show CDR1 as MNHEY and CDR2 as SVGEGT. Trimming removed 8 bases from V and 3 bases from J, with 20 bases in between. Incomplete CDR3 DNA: TGTGCCAGCGGGGCGCCGGGACACCTGCCCAATCAGCCC. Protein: CASGAPGHLPNQP. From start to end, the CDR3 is CASGAPGHLPNQPQHF.

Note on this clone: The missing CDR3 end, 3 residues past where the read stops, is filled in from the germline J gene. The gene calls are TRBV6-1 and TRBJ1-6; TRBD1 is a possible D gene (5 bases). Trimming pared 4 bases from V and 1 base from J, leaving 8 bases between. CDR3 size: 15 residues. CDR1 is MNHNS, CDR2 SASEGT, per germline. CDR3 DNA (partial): TGTGCCAGCAGTGGAACAGGATCCTATAATTCACCC. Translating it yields CASSGTGSYNSP. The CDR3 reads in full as CASSGTGSYNSPLHF.

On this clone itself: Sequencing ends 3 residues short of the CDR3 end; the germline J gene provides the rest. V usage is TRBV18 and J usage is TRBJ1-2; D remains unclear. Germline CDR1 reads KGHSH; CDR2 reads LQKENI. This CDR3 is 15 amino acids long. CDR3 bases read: TGTGCCAGCTCACTCGGACTAGCGGGAGAAATTGAC. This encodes CASSLGLAGEID. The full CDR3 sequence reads CASSLGLAGEIDYTF.

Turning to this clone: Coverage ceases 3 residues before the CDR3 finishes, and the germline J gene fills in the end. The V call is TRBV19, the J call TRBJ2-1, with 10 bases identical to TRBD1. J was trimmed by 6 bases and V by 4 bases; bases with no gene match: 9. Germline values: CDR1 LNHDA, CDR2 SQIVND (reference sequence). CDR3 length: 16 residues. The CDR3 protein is CASSTPGQGSGNEQFF. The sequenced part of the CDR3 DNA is TGTGCCAGTAGTACACCGGGACAGGGGTCGGGCAATGAG.

This CDR3 is CASSLLESFRSGQYF. The covered CDR3 bases are TGTGCCAGCAGCTTATTGGAATCATTTCGATCGGGT. This chain connects TRBV7-2 to TRBJ2-4; D ambiguous. From the germline J gene comes the end of the CDR3, since the read stops 3 residues before it. This CDR3 has 15 residues. CDR1 is SGHTA, CDR2 FQGNSA, per germline.

The sequenced CDR3 bases are TGCAGTGCTCCGGACAGGAAGGGGTTTAATGAAAAA. It yields the protein CSAPDRKGFNEK. The whole CDR3 protein reads CSAPDRKGFNEKLFF. The chain combines TRBV20-1 with TRBJ1-4; TRBD1 matches at 7 bases. The read stops 3 residues short of the end of the CDR3; the missing end is completed from the germline J gene. This CDR3 has 15 residues. Germline CDR1 is DFQATT and CDR2 is SNEGSKA (reference sequence). Trimming cost V 5 bases and J 4 bases; bases outside gene matches: 10.

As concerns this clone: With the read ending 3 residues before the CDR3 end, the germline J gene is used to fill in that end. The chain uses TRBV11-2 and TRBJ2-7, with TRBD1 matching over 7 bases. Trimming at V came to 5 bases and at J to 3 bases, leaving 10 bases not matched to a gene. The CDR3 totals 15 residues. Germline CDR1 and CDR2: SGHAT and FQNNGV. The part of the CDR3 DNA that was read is TGTGCCAGCAGCCCGTCGGACAGGATCAACTACGAG. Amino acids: CASSPSDRINYE. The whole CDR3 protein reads CASSPSDRINYEQYF.

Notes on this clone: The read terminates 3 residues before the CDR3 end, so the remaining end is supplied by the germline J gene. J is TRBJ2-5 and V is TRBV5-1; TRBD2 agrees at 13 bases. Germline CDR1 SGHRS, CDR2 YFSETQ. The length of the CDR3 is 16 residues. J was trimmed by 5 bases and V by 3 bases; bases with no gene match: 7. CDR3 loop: CASSSGTSGIWETQYF. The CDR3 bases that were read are TGCGCCAGCAGCTCCGGGACTAGCGGGATTTGGGAGACC. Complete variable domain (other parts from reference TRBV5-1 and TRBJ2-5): KAGVTQTPRYLIKTRGQQVTLSCSPISGHRSVSWYQQTPGQGLQFLFEYFSETQRNKGNFPGRFSGRQFSNSRSEMNVSTLELGDSALYLCASSSGTSGIWETQYFGPGTRLLVL.

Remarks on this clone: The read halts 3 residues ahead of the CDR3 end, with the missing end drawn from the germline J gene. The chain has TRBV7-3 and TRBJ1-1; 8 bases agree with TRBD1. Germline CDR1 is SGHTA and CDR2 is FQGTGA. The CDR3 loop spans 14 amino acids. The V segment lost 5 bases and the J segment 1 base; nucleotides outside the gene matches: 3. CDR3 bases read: TGTGCCAGCAGCCTCGGGACAGGGAACACTGAA. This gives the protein CASSLGTGNTE. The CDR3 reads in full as CASSLGTGNTEAFF. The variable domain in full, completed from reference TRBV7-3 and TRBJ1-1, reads GAGVSQTPSNKVTEKGKYVELRCDPISGHTALYWYRQSLGQGPEFLIYFQGTGAADDSGLPNDRFFAVRPEGSVSTLKIQRTERGDSAVYLCASSLGTGNTEAFFGQGTRLTVV.

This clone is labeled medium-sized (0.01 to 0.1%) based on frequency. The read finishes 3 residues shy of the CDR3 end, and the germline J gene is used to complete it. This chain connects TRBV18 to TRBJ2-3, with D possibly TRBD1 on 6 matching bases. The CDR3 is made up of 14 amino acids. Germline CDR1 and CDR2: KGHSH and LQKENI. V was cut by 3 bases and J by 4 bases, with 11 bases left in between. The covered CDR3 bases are TGTGCCAGCTCACCTCAGGGGTCCGCAGATACG. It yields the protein CASSPQGSADT. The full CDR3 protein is CASSPQGSADTQYF. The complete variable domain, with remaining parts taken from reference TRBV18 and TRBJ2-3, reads NAGVMQNPRHLVRRRGQEARLRCSPMKGHSHVYWYRQLPEEGLKFMVYLQKENIIDESGMPKERFSAEFPKEGPSILRIQQVVRGDSAAYFCASSPQGSADTQYFGPGTRLTVL.

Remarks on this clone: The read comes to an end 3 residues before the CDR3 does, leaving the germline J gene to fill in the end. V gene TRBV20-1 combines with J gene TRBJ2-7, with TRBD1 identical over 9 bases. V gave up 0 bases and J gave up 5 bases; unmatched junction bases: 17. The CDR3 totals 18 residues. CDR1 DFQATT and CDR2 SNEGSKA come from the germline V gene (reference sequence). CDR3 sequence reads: CSAREYSRWGQGFHEQYF. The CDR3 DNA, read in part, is TGCAGTGCTAGAGAATACTCACGGTGGGGACAGGGTTTCCACGAG.

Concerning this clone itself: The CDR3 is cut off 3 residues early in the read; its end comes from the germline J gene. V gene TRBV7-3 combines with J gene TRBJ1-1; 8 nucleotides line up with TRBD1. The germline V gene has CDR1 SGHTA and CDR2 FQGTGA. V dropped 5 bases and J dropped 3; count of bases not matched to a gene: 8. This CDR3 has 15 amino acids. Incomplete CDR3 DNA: TGTGCCAGCAGCCCACAGGGGGGCCGGGACACTGAA. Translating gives CASSPQGGRDTE. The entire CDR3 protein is CASSPQGGRDTEAFF.

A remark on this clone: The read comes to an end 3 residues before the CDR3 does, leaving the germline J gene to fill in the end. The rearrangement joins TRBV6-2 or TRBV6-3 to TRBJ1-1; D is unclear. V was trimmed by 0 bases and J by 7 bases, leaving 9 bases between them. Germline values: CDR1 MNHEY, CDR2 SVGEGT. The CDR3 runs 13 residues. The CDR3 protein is CASSYSERVEAFF. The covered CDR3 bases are TGTGCCAGCAGTTACTCGGAAAGGGTTGAA.